This T cell receptor (beta chain) was recovered during a study of cytomegalovirus exposure and HLA in healthy donors. Study observations and caveats: Most TCRs appeared rarely, but some public TCRs recurred in many donors.

Primers for the PCR totalled 60 Vbeta and 13 Jbeta. Method: immunoSEQ multiplex PCR; TCRdb's copy keeps in-frame clones and lacks some. The data contain 150,000 to 200,000 clones, roughly 77% of them singletons. The CDR3 runs to 14 residues. The germline V gene has CDR1 SQVTM and CDR2 ANQGSEA. Trimming removed 1 base from V and 2 bases from J; junction bases left unmatched: 4. Notes on this clone: As yet, its antigen is unknown.

The rearrangement joins TRBV29-1 to TRBJ2-5; 7 bases align to TRBD1. The sequencing input was PBMCs. This receptor was taken from a man aged 18-30 years in good health and CMV-seropositive. The CDR3 protein is CSVEGLGQQETQYF. In DNA form, the CDR3 reads TGCAGCGTTGAAGGTCTGGGACAGCAAGAGACCCAGTACTTC.